The rows below give T cell receptor beta chains drawn from one sample of a study of control samples from healthy donors and cancer patients. Produced via immunoSEQ multiplex PCR; TCRdb's table is partial and in-frame only. The data hold about 57,000 clones, with around 94% observed a single time. The sequenced sample consisted of blood. All receptors derive from a man younger than 45 in good health. Both conserved end residues are part of each CDR3. Fields, in order: D gene, V gene, J gene, clone size, CDR3 DNA, CDR3 protein. A D gene is named only where the DNA matches it firmly. A clone size is listed for some rows: how often the clone was seen (once, few, many), or a class if it is expanded.

>NA|TRBV19|TRBJ2-5|NA
TGTGCCAGTAGTAATGGGTGGGTCCAAGAGACCCAGTACTTC
CASSNGWVQETQYF
>NA|TRBV3-1/TRBV3-2|TRBJ1-2|NA
TGTGCCAGCAGGGGGCGCGGTGCCCATGGCTACACCTTC
CASRGRGAHGYTF
>TRBD2|TRBV7-2|TRBJ2-3|NA
TGTGCCAGCAGCTTAGCGTCCCGGGGAGGGGCAGATACGCAGTATTTT
CASSLASRGGADTQYF
>TRBD1|TRBV24-1|TRBJ2-4|NA
TGTGCCACGGGACAGGGGAACATTCAGTACTTC
CATGQGNIQYF
>NA|TRBV7-9|TRBJ2-1|once
TGTGCCAGCGACCCCTCCAGGCGCAATGAGCAGTTCTTC
CASDPSRRNEQFF
>NA|TRBV18|TRBJ2-2|NA
TGTGCCAGCTCATCACGGCCGGGGGATCGCTTTGGCGGGGAGCTGTTTTTT
CASSSRPGDRFGGELFF
>NA|TRBV9|TRBJ1-5|NA
TGTGCCAGCAGCGTAGGACAGACTAGCAATCAGCCCCAGCATTTT
CASSVGQTSNQPQHF
>TRBD1|TRBV4-3|TRBJ1-5|NA
TGCGCCAGCAGCCAAGATGCAACAGGGGTCAATCAGCCCCAGCATTTT
CASSQDATGVNQPQHF
>TRBD1|TRBV10-3|TRBJ2-3|NA
TGTGCCATCAGTGACCCGGGACAGGGTAGCACAGATACGCAGTATTTT
CAISDPGQGSTDTQYF
>TRBD1|TRBV7-8|TRBJ1-3|NA
TGTGCCAGCAGCCAGGGACAGGGGTTCGGAAACACCATATATTTT
CASSQGQGFGNTIYF
>TRBD2|TRBV5-1|TRBJ2-7|NA
TGCGCCAGCAGCCTGGGGACTACCTCCTACGAGCAGTACTTC
CASSLGTTSYEQYF
>TRBD1|TRBV6-5|TRBJ2-7|NA
TGTGCCAGCAGTTACTCAGGACAGGGGAGATCCTACGAGCAGTACTTC
CASSYSGQGRSYEQYF
>TRBD1|TRBV29-1|TRBJ2-7|NA
TGCAGCTGCCGGGACAGGGCCTACGAGCAGTACTTC
CSCRDRAYEQYF
>NA|TRBV19|TRBJ1-5|NA
TGTGCCAGTAGTATATATTCGGGGGACGGGTATTATCAGCCCCAGCATTTT
CASSIYSGDGYYQPQHF
>NA|TRBV10-3|TRBJ2-2|few
TGTGCCAGCCAGCCTTACACCGGGGAGCTGTTTTTT
CASQPYTGELFF
>TRBD2|TRBV20-1|TRBJ2-3|NA
TGCAGTGCTAGTAGCGGGGGGCCCACAGATACGCAGTATTTT
CSASSGGPTDTQYF
>TRBD2|TRBV24-1|TRBJ2-3|NA
TGTGCCACCAGTGATCAAGTAGCGGGGGGCACAGATACGCAGTATTTT
CATSDQVAGGTDTQYF
>NA|TRBV27|TRBJ2-7|NA
TGTGCCAGCAGTTTATCTTGGGGGGGCCCCTACGAGCAGTACTTC
CASSLSWGGPYEQYF
>TRBD1|TRBV5-1|TRBJ2-2|NA
TGCGCCAGCAGCTTGGTAACAGGGGGCTTCACCGGGGAGCTGTTTTTT
CASSLVTGGFTGELFF
>NA|TRBV5-1|TRBJ2-3|NA
TGCGCCAGCAGCCCGGGACACCCGACAGATACTACGCAGTATTTT
CASSPGHPTDTTQYF
>TRBD2|TRBV4-2|TRBJ2-5|NA
TGTGCCAGCAGCCAAGAGGGTATAGCGGGAGGAGGAGAAGAGACCCAGTACTTC
CASSQEGIAGGGEETQYF
>NA|TRBV7-9|TRBJ2-7|NA
TGTGCCAGCAGCCCCTACGAGCAGTACTTC
CASSPYEQYF
>NA|TRBV10-3|TRBJ2-7|NA
TGTGCCATTTTTGCGGACGGGTTCTACGAGCAGTACTTC
CAIFADGFYEQYF
>TRBD2|TRBV29-1|TRBJ2-2|NA
TGCAGCGTCGGAGCGGGAGGGGGAACCGGGGAGCTGTTTTTT
CSVGAGGGTGELFF
>TRBD2|TRBV30|TRBJ2-5|NA
TGTGCCTGGAGTCTCACTAGCGGCGAGACCCAGTACTTC
CAWSLTSGETQYF
>NA|TRBV30|TRBJ1-2|NA
TGTGCCTGGAGAACTGCGGGCTATGGCTACACCTTC
CAWRTAGYGYTF
>TRBD1|TRBV28|TRBJ1-1|NA
TGTGCCAGCAGTTTGGAATACAGGGGCCAAGCTTTCTTT
CASSLEYRGQAFF
>NA|TRBV30|TRBJ1-2|NA
TGTGCTTGGATAGAAGGCGCGGGCTATGGCTACACCTTC
CAWIEGAGYGYTF
>NA|TRBV7-2|TRBJ1-1|NA
TGTGCCAGCAGCTTAGTGGCCAGGATGAACACTGAAGCTTTCTTT
CASSLVARMNTEAFF
>NA|TRBV5-5|TRBJ2-7|once
TGTGCCAGCAGCTTGAACGGCTACGAGCAGTACTTC
CASSLNGYEQYF
>TRBD2|TRBV5-1|TRBJ2-1|NA
TGCGCCAGCAAAGTGGTCGGGAGGGAGAGCTCCTACAATGAGCAGTTCTTC
CASKVVGRESSYNEQFF
>TRBD1|TRBV19|TRBJ1-1|NA
TGTGCCACCGGACAGGGGAACACTGAAGCTTTCTTT
CATGQGNTEAFF
>NA|TRBV29-1|TRBJ2-5|NA
TGCAGCGTTATTAGGAGGTCAGGGTCTGGAGAGACCCAGTACTTC
CSVIRRSGSGETQYF
>NA|TRBV7-3|TRBJ1-1|NA
TGTGCCAGCAGCTTCCGACCCCTCTATCTCGGGAACACTGAAGCTTTCTTT
CASSFRPLYLGNTEAFF
>TRBD1|TRBV5-6|TRBJ1-4|NA
TGTGCCAGCAGCTGGGGACAGGGCAGTTCTAATGAAAAACTGTTTTTT
CASSWGQGSSNEKLFF
>TRBD1|TRBV6-5|TRBJ2-7|once
TGTGCCAGCATGACCGGACAGGTTACCTACGAGCAGTACTTC
CASMTGQVTYEQYF
>NA|TRBV4-1|TRBJ1-2|NA
TGCGCCAGCAGCAACAGGGCCTATGGCTACACCTTC
CASSNRAYGYTF
>NA|TRBV6-6|TRBJ1-6|NA
TGTGCCAGCAGCCAACAGAGGACAACTAATTCACCCCTCCACTTT
CASSQQRTTNSPLHF
>TRBD1|TRBV5-6|TRBJ2-1|NA
TGTGCCAGCAGCCCAGGGACAGGGGGCTATGAGCAGTTCTTC
CASSPGTGGYEQFF
>TRBD1|TRBV2|TRBJ2-1|NA
TGTGCCAGCAGATCCACAGGGGTCTACTACAATGAGCAGTTCTTC
CASRSTGVYYNEQFF
>NA|TRBV7-2|TRBJ2-1|NA
TGTGCCAGCAGCTTAGAGTCCCTGCCCTACAATGAGCAGTTCTTC
CASSLESLPYNEQFF
>NA|TRBV7-2|TRBJ2-1|NA
TGTGCCAGCAGCCGCGACAATGAGCAGTTCTTC
CASSRDNEQFF
>TRBD2|TRBV7-8|TRBJ2-1|NA
TGTGCCAGCAGCCGCACCGGGACTAGCGGGGGGTGGAATGAGCAGTTCTTC
CASSRTGTSGGWNEQFF
>NA|TRBV6-5|TRBJ1-5|NA
TGTGCCAGCAGTTCCTCAAATAGCAATCAGCCCCAGCATTTT
CASSSSNSNQPQHF
>NA|TRBV23-1|TRBJ1-5|NA
TGCGCCAGCAGTCACCCCCGAGACAGAACCAATCAGCCCCAGCATTTT
CASSHPRDRTNQPQHF
>NA|TRBV30|TRBJ1-1|NA
TGTGCCTTACACCCGCGGGGCACTGAAGCTTTCTTT
CALHPRGTEAFF
>TRBD2|TRBV7-2|TRBJ2-3|NA
TGTGCCAGCAGCTACCCGGTGGGTAGCGGGGGCACAGATACGCAGTATTTT
CASSYPVGSGGTDTQYF
>TRBD1|TRBV28|TRBJ1-2|NA
TGTGCCAGCACAGAGGGGGCTCGAGGGGATGGCTACACCTTC
CASTEGARGDGYTF
>NA|TRBV7-2|TRBJ1-2|once
TGTGCCAGCAGCTTAGCGCGGCAGTCTTGGGGCTACACCTTC
CASSLARQSWGYTF
>NA|TRBV5-1|TRBJ2-3|NA
TGCGCCAGCAGCGGTGGGGCTAGCACAGATACGCAGTATTTT
CASSGGASTDTQYF
>NA|TRBV28|TRBJ1-1|NA
TGTGCCAGCAGTTTTCAGTATCGGGGTGGGACTGAAGCTTTCTTT
CASSFQYRGGTEAFF
>NA|TRBV25-1|TRBJ1-2|NA
TGTGCCAGCAGTGAAACACATGGACAGCCCGGCTATGGCTACACCTTC
CASSETHGQPGYGYTF
>NA|TRBV5-4|TRBJ2-4|NA
TGTGCCAGCAGCTCTACAGGCCGAGGCATTCAGTACTTC
CASSSTGRGIQYF
>NA|TRBV6-1|TRBJ1-3|NA
TGTGCCAGCAGTGACAGGGAAACTGGAAACACCATATATTTT
CASSDRETGNTIYF